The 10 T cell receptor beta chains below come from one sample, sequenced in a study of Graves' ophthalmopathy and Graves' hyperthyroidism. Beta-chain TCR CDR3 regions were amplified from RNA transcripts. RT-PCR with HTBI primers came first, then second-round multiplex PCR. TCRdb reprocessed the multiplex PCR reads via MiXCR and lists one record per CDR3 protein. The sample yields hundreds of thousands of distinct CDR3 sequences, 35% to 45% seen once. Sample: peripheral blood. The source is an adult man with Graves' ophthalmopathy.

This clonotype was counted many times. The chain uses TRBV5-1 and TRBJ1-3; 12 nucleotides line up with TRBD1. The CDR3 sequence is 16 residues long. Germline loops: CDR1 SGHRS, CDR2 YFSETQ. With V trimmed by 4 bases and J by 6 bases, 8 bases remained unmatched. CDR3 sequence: CASSGTGGAGANTIYF. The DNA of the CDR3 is TGCGCCAGCAGCGGGACAGGGGGCGCGGGAGCAAACACCATATATTTT.

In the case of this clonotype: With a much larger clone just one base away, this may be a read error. CDR3 sequence reads: CAISIAPADRPRTEAFF. Written as DNA, the CDR3 is TGTGCCATCAGTATAGCCCCAGCCGACAGGCCTCGAACTGAAGCTTTCTTT. The chain links TRBV10-3 to TRBJ1-1, with D maybe TRBD1 (6 bases). Trimming stripped 5 bases from V and 5 bases from J, with 24 bases between. CDR1 is ENHRY, CDR2 SYGVKD, per germline. The CDR3 contains 17 residues.

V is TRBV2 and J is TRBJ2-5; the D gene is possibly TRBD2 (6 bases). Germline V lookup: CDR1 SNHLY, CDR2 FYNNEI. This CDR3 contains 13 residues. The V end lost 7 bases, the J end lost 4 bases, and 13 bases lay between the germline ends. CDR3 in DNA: TGTGCCAGCATCTACATCGGGGGAGAGACCCAGTACTTC. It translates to CASIYIGGETQYF.

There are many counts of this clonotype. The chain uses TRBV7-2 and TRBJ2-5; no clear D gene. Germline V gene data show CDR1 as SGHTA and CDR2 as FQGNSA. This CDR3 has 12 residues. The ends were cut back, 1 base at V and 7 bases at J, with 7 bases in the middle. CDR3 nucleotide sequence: TGTGCCAGCAGCTTAGATCGCGGGACCCAGTACTTC. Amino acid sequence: CASSLDRGTQYF. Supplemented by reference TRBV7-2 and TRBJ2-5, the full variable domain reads GAGVSQSPSNKVTEKGKDVELRCDPISGHTALYWYRQSLGQGLEFLIYFQGNSAPDKSGLPSDRFSAERTGGSVSTLTIQRTQQEDSAVYLCASSLDRGTQYFGPGTRLLVL.

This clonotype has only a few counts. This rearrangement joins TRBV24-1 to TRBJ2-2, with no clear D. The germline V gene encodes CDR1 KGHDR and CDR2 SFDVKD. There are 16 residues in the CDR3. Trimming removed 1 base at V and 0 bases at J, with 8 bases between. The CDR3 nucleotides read TGTGCCACCAGTGATTTAGATGCGGCGAACACCGGGGAGCTGTTTTTT. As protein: CATSDLDAANTGELFF.

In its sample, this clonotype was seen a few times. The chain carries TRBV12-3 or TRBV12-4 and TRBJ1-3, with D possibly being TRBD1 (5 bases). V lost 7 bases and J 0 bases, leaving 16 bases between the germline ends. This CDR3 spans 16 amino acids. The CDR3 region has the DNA TGTGCCAGCACATTCCAGGGCCGGAGCTCTGGAAACACCATATATTTT. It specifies CASTFQGRSSGNTIYF.

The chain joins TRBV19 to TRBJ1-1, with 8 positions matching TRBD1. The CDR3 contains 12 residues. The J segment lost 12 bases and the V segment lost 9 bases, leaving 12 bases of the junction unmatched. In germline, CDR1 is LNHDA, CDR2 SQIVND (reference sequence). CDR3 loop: CASRPGQVVTFF. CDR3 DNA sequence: TGTGCCAGCCGGCCGGGACAGGTAGTGACTTTCTTT.

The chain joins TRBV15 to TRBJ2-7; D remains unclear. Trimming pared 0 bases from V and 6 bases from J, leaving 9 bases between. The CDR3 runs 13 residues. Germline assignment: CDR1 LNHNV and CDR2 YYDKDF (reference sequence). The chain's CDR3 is CATSRDRECEQYF. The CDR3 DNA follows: TGTGCCACCAGCAGAGATCGAGAGTGCGAGCAGTACTTC.

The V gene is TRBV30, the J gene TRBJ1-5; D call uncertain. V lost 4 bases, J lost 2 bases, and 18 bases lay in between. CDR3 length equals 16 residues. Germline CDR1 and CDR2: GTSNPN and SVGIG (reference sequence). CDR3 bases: TGTGCCTGGACCCCACCGACGACTTGGGGCAATCAGCCCCAGCATTTT. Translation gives CAWTPPTTWGNQPQHF.

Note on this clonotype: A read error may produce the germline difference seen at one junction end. As DNA, the CDR3 is TGTGCCAGCAGAGTCAGATCGGGGGTGGGACAGCCCCAACATTTT. Translated, it gives CASRVRSGVGQPQHF. V gene TRBV2 combines with J gene TRBJ1-5, with 7 bases lining up with TRBD1. The CDR3 consists of 15 residues. Germline lookup yields CDR1 SNHLY and CDR2 FYNNEI.